The 20 T cell receptor beta chains presented below share a single source sample, sequenced in a study of sequential checkpoint blockade in melanoma. Noted treatment: randomized to nivolumab then ipilimumab (arm A) or the reverse (arm B). Clones were sequenced by immunoSEQ multiplex PCR, and TCRdb holds only the in-frame ones, with some missing. Of 34,000 or so clones listed, 82% were seen once; the top ten hold under 20%. This specimen consisted of CD8+ T cells sorted from blood (inferred from file names), obtained from a patient given nivolumab and ipilimumab in sequence. The receptors were sampled from a human donor with melanoma.

The J gene is TRBJ1-1, the V gene TRBV7-9; 11 bases line up with TRBD1. This CDR3 is built from 15 residues. Per germline, CDR1 SEHNR and CDR2 FQNEAQ (reference sequence). After removal of 6 bases from V and 2 bases from J, the junction contained 5 bases not matched to a gene. The DNA for the CDR3 is TGTGCCAGCAGTTGGGGACAGGGGGTAAACACTGAAGCTTTCTTT. Protein sequence: CASSWGQGVNTEAFF.

V usage is TRBV30 and J usage is TRBJ1-1; D gene ambiguous. The CDR3 consists of 11 residues. Germline values: CDR1 GTSNPN, CDR2 SVGIG (reference sequence). V gave up 2 bases and J gave up 7 bases, with 8 bases separating them. The CDR3 spells CAWSWRVEAFF. The CDR3 nucleotides read TGTGCCTGGAGTTGGCGGGTTGAAGCTTTCTTT.

The chain recombines TRBV19 with TRBJ1-2, with a weak D call TRBD1 (6 bases). This CDR3 comprises 15 residues. V dropped 6 bases and J dropped 1 base, with 15 bases sitting between them. Germline CDR1 and CDR2: LNHDA and SQIVND (reference sequence). In DNA form, the CDR3 reads TGTGCCAGTAGGACCTGGGACAATAATAACTATGGCTACACCTTC. This sequence encodes CASRTWDNNNYGYTF.

CDR3 protein: CASWGDSNQPQHF. The CDR3 nucleotides are TGTGCCAGCTGGGGGGATAGCAATCAGCCCCAGCATTTT. This chain joins TRBV2 and TRBJ1-5; maybe TRBD1 (5 bases). V lost 8 bases to trimming and J lost 0 bases, with 8 bases between them. The CDR3 totals 13 residues. Germline V gene data show CDR1 as SNHLY and CDR2 as FYNNEI.

The chain is built from TRBV16 and TRBJ2-2; 7 nucleotides agree with TRBD1. CDR1 and CDR2 from the germline V gene are KGHSY and FQNENV. The CDR3 is made up of 16 amino acids. Unmatched junction bases numbered 5, after V lost 0 bases and J lost 4 bases. The CDR3, as DNA: TGTGCCAGCAGCCAATCCAGGACAGGTATCACCGGGGAGCTGTTTTTT. It translates to CASSQSRTGITGELFF.

This chain links TRBV6-1 with TRBJ2-7, with 7 bases fitting TRBD1. The CDR3 totals 15 residues. Germline trimming cut 7 bases from V and 0 bases from J; bases unmatched to any gene: 9. The germline gives CDR1 MNHNS, CDR2 SASEGT. The CDR3 protein is CASMGQTGPSYEQYF. DNA of the CDR3: TGTGCCAGCATGGGACAGACCGGCCCCTCCTACGAGCAGTACTTC.

The chain has TRBV11-2 and TRBJ2-7, with 10 bases that match TRBD1. J was trimmed by 3 bases and V by 5 bases; bases with no gene match: 10. The germline CDR1 and CDR2 sequences are SGHAT and FQNNGV. This CDR3 is 16 amino acids long. The CDR3 loop reads CASSPVTGGPFYEQYF. The CDR3 DNA reads TGTGCCAGCAGCCCGGTGACAGGGGGCCCTTTCTACGAGCAGTACTTC.

The chain has TRBV25-1 and TRBJ1-1; weak D call: TRBD1 (5 bases). Trimming cost V 3 bases and J 8 bases, with 13 bases left between them. The V gene's germline CDR1 is MGHDK and CDR2 SYGVNS. The CDR3 extends over 13 amino acids. The CDR3 DNA reads TGTGCCAGCAGTGACTCGGACACAACCGAAGCTTTCTTT. Translation: CASSDSDTTEAFF.

This chain links TRBV28 with TRBJ1-1, with D tentatively TRBD1 (6 bases). Germline values: CDR1 MDHEN, CDR2 SYDVKM. CDR3 length equals 14 residues. The V gene lost 4 bases and the J gene lost 8 bases, with 17 bases spanning the gap. The CDR3 region has the DNA TGTGCCAGCAGTTCGACCGCCAAGGGGGGGGAAGCTTTCTTT. It yields the protein CASSSTAKGGEAFF. The complete variable domain, with remaining parts taken from reference TRBV28 and TRBJ1-1, reads DVKVTQSSRYLVKRTGEKVFLECVQDMDHENMFWYRQDPGLGLRLIYFSYDVKMKEKGDIPEGYSVSREKKERFSLILESASTNQTSMYLCASSSTAKGGEAFFGQGTRLTVV.

In this sample, this clone turned up a few times. The J gene is TRBJ1-5, the V gene TRBV19; 11 positions agree with TRBD1. This CDR3 comprises 15 residues. Germline V gene sequence: CDR1 LNHDA, CDR2 SQIVND (reference sequence). V lost 5 bases, J lost 6 bases, and 6 bases stayed unmatched. CDR3 DNA sequence: TGTGCCAGTAGTTCCTGGGACAGGGGGTCTCAGCCCCAGCATTTT. It codes for CASSSWDRGSQPQHF.

This clone was recorded once. The genes are TRBV27 and TRBJ1-2, with 7 bases fitting TRBD1. The CDR3 has 14 residues. J was trimmed by 4 bases and V by 3 bases; bases with no gene match: 5. The germline gives CDR1 MNHEY, CDR2 SMNVEV (reference sequence). CDR3 residues: CASSLNDRVYGYTF. The CDR3 nucleotides read TGTGCCAGCAGTTTGAACGACAGGGTCTATGGCTACACCTTC.

V usage is TRBV6-1 and J usage is TRBJ2-3; 11 bases are a match to TRBD2. J gave up 6 bases and V 5 bases, and 7 bases lay outside the gene matches. The CDR3 spans 15 residues. CDR1 and CDR2 from the germline V gene are MNHNS and SASEGT. The CDR3 nucleotides read TGTGCCAGCAGTTCCTTAGCGGGAGGGCACGATACGCAGTATTTT. Translating gives CASSSLAGGHDTQYF.

The chain couples TRBV2 to TRBJ2-7; D is uncertain. This CDR3 spans 11 amino acids. Trimming removed 5 bases from V and 5 bases from J, with 7 bases in between. Germline V lookup: CDR1 SNHLY, CDR2 FYNNEI. This CDR3 reads CASSHPDEQYF. The CDR3 region has the DNA TGTGCCAGCAGTCACCCGGACGAGCAGTACTTC.

This chain uses TRBV7-9 with TRBJ2-5; D uncertain. The J call is uncertain, as TRBJ2-7 better fits the DNA end. CDR3 length: 13 amino acids. Per germline, CDR1 SEHNR and CDR2 FQNEAQ (reference sequence). The CDR3 loop reads CASSFEFPYEQYF. CDR3 DNA: TGTGCCAGCAGCTTTGAATTTCCCTACGAGCAGTACTTC.

This chain connects TRBV27 to TRBJ2-1, with TRBD1 identical over 7 bases. The V segment lost 9 bases and the J segment 4 bases; nucleotides outside the gene matches: 6. Germline V gene data show CDR1 as MNHEY and CDR2 as SMNVEV (reference sequence). This CDR3 has 13 residues. CDR3 nucleotides: TGTGCCAGTTACAGGGGTCCTTACAATGAGCAGTTCTTC. Translated, it gives CASYRGPYNEQFF.

The sample holds one count of this clone. The chain recombines TRBV13 with TRBJ1-3; maybe TRBD1 (5 bases). The CDR3 has 16 amino acids. The V gene lost 0 bases and the J gene lost 0 bases, with 9 bases spanning the gap. The germline V gene encodes CDR1 PRHDT and CDR2 FYEKMQ (reference sequence). CDR3 protein: CASSLGRGHSGNTIYF. The CDR3 coding sequence is TGTGCCAGCAGCTTAGGGCGAGGACACTCTGGAAACACCATATATTTT.

This clone was found a few times. The rearrangement links TRBV27 to TRBJ2-7, with TRBD2 identical over 7 bases. Germline V gives CDR1 MNHEY, CDR2 SMNVEV (reference sequence). The CDR3 is 12 amino acids. Unmatched junction bases numbered 2, after V lost 9 bases and J lost 0 bases. The CDR3 loop is CASGTTSYEQYF. The CDR3 nucleotides are TGTGCCAGTGGGACTACCTCCTACGAGCAGTACTTC.

This chain joins TRBV7-8 and TRBJ2-1; 14 bases match TRBD2. V gave up 5 bases and J gave up 2 bases; unmatched junction bases: 8. The CDR3 extends over 18 amino acids. The germline V gene has CDR1 SGHVS and CDR2 FQNEAQ. DNA of the CDR3: TGTGCCAGCAGCCCGGGACTAGCGGGGGCCACGACCTACAATGAGCAGTTCTTC. Its translation is CASSPGLAGATTYNEQFF.

The rearrangement joins TRBV4-3 to TRBJ1-2; D possibly corresponds to TRBD1 (5 bases). V lost 0 bases, J lost 4 bases, and 9 bases lay in between. There are 14 residues in the CDR3. The germline CDR1 and CDR2 sequences are LGHNA and YSLEER. CDR3 bases: TGCGCCAGCAGCCAAGAGGAGGGGTTCTATGGCTACACCTTC. Amino acids: CASSQEEGFYGYTF.

The rearrangement joins TRBV4-3 to TRBJ1-2; D gene unclear. With 4 bases removed from V and 0 bases from J, the gap between germline ends came to 9 bases. The CDR3 runs 14 residues. CDR1 LGHNA and CDR2 YSLEER come from the germline V gene. CDR3 sequence reads: CASSPEQANYGYTF. The CDR3 bases are TGCGCCAGCAGCCCAGAGCAGGCTAACTATGGCTACACCTTC.